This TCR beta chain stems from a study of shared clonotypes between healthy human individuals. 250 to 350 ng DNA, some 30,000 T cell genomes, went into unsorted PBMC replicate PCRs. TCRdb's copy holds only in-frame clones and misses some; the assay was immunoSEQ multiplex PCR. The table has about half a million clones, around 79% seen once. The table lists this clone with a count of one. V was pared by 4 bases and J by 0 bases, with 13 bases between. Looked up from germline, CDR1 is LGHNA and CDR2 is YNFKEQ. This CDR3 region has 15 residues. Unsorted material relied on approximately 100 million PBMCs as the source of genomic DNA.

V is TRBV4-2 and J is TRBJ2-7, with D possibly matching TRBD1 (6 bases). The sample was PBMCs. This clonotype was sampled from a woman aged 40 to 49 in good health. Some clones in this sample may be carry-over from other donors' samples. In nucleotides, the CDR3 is TGTGCCAGCAGCCCGACAAGGACAGTCTCCTACGAGCAGTACTTC. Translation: CASSPTRTVSYEQYF.